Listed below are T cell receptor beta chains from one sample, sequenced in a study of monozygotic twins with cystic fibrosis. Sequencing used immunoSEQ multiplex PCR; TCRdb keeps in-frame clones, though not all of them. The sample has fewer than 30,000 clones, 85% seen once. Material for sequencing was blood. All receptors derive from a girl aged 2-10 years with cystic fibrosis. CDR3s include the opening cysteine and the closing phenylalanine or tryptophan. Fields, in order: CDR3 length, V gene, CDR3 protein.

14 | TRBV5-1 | CASSAGTGFYEQYF
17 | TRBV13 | CASSPRSELHWDYGYTF
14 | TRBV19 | CASRSVTGAETQYF
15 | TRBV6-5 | CASSNPRTGDYGYTF
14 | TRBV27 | CASSLLTGGSPLHF
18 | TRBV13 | CASSFLQNSGGPHYEQYF
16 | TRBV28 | CASSSTGQGRGNTIYF
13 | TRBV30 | CAWGAASVYTQYF
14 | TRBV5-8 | CASSSPWQGYEQFF
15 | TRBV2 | CASSAGTGGPGELFF
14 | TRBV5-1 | CASSWGTEGNTIYF
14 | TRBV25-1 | CASSGLKNTGELFF
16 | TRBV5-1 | CASSGRSGGSGNTIYF
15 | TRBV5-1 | CASSLGLWGRDEQFF
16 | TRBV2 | CASSGSYRSPNYGYTF
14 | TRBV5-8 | CASSYRDANYGYTF
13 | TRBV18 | CASSPPNVSSQYF
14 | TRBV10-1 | CASSEREGDNEQFF
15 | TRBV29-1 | CSVSLTGSGDYGYTF
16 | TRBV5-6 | CASSLSVRGSYNEQFF
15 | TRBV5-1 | CASSLGAGGEETQYF
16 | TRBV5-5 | CASSSPFRDRQETQYF
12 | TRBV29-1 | CSSERGVGGYTF
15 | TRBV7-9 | CASSLAKGPANGYTF
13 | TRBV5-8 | CASSPPGTETQYF
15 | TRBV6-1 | CASSEEMTVQETQYF
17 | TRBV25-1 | CASSPGGTSGSKETQYF
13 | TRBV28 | CASSFPNGDEQFF
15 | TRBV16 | CASSQIAGTNTEAFF